The clone carrying this TCR beta chain was observed many times. The TCR beta library used iRepertoire HTBI primers with Arm-PCR amplification of CDR3. TCRdb re-analysed the multiplex PCR reads in MiXCR, keeping a single row per CDR3 protein. The data show more than 350,000 distinct CDR3 sequences, just under 15% seen once. Time point given: newly diagnosed GD, antithyroid drugs for less than 3 months. PBMC RNA was the source of the TCR library. The data were obtained in a study of regulatory T cells in long-lasting Graves disease. The germline CDR1 and CDR2 sequences are SGHDN and FVKESK. With 4 bases removed from V and 6 bases from J, the gap between germline ends came to 10 bases. This CDR3 comprises 12 residues. These data also formed part of another study, on T cells in Graves' hyperthyroidism and ophthalmopathy.

This clonotype was obtained from a woman aged 25 to 45 with Graves disease. The input for sequencing was peripheral blood mononuclear cells (PBMCs), taken at new diagnosis, from a patient treated with antithyroid drugs. V usage is TRBV14 and J usage is TRBJ2-7; D unclear. The CDR3 region has the DNA TGTGCCAGCAGCCGCATAGACGTCGAGCAGTACTTC. This gives the protein CASSRIDVEQYF.